This passage covers 5 T cell receptor beta chains from one sample sequenced in a study of shared clonotypes between healthy human individuals. Sequenced by immunoSEQ multiplex PCR; TCRdb stores in-frame clones only, minus some. The sample lists roughly 770,000 clones; 90% to 98% were seen once. The naive CD8 subset, CD45RO-negative cells positively selected for CCR7, excluded terminally differentiated effector memory CD45RA+ cells. The sample consisted of naive CD8+ T cells sorted from blood. These receptors originate from a young man in good health.

The rearrangement joins TRBV28 to TRBJ1-5; D is possibly TRBD1 (6 bases). Germline CDR1 and CDR2: MDHEN and SYDVKM. This CDR3 comprises 17 residues. V lost 11 bases to trimming and J lost 1 base, with 24 bases between them. The CDR3 region has the DNA TGTGCCGCCTCCGGGACAAAAAGGGGACCAAGCAATCAGCCCCAGCATTTT. Translating it yields CAASGTKRGPSNQPQHF.

The rearrangement uses TRBV5-5 and TRBJ2-7, with 12 nucleotides matching TRBD1. The CDR3 is 15 residues long. V gave up 4 bases and J gave up 5 bases; unmatched junction bases: 7. From germline, CDR1 is SGHKS and CDR2 YYEKEE (reference sequence). CDR3 DNA: TGTGCCAGCAGCGTAACCGGGACAGGGGGCGACGAGCAGTACTTC. Residues: CASSVTGTGGDEQYF.

The chain couples TRBV5-1 to TRBJ2-7; the D gene could be TRBD1 or TRBD2 (5 bases each). From germline, CDR1 is SGHRS and CDR2 YFSETQ. The CDR3 covers 14 residues. With 2 bases removed from V and 3 bases from J, the gap between germline ends came to 12 bases. The CDR3 here is CASSFYTGHYEQYF. CDR3 sequence (DNA): TGCGCCAGCAGCTTTTATACGGGGCACTACGAGCAGTACTTC.

The chain is built from TRBV27 and TRBJ1-1; no firm D call. Germline CDR1 is MNHEY and CDR2 is SMNVEV (reference sequence). The V and J ends lost 3 bases and 5 bases respectively, with 10 bases between them. The CDR3 covers 13 residues. For the CDR3, the DNA is TGTGCCAGCAGTTTTAATGGGATAACTGAAGCTTTCTTT. It translates to CASSFNGITEAFF.

V usage is TRBV6-4 and J usage is TRBJ2-2; no clear D gene. The CDR3 has 13 amino acids. CDR1 is MRHNA and CDR2 is SNTAGT in the germline V gene. The V end lost 3 bases, the J end lost 4 bases, and 6 bases lay between the germline ends. CDR3 loop: CASSDLGTGELFF. The CDR3 bases are TGTGCCAGCAGTGATCTGGGCACCGGGGAGCTGTTTTTT.